This T cell receptor (beta chain) is from a study of T cells after yellow fever vaccination. Study-level results: Most primary-vaccination clones reappeared after the booster (approximately 95% CD4, 75% to 90% CD8).

TCRdb called the 5' RACE reads again in MiXCR, with one record for every CDR3 protein. The sample holds hundreds of thousands of distinct CDR3 sequences, over 4% seen once. The CDR3 extends over 17 amino acids. Germline CDR1 and CDR2: SGHNT and YYREEE (reference sequence). J gave up 2 bases and V 4 bases, and 13 bases lay outside the gene matches. About this clonotype: Its target is not known.

The J gene is TRBJ2-5, the V gene TRBV5-4, with TRBD2 matching 8 bases. The sample was PBMCs, taken 5 days after the yellow fever booster vaccination. This clonotype originated in a man aged 18 to 30 who received the YFV17D yellow fever vaccine. CDR3 nucleotides: TGTGCCAGCAGCCCCCTCGCGGCGGGGGGACAACAAGAGACCCAGTACTTC. Its protein is CASSPLAAGGQQETQYF. The full variable domain, completed using reference TRBV5-4 and TRBJ2-5, is ETGVTQSPTHLIKTRGQQVTLRCSSQSGHNTVSWYQQALGQGPQFIFQYYREEENGRGNFPPRFSGLQFPNYSSELNVNALELDDSALYLCASSPLAAGGQQETQYFGPGTRLLVL.